Listed here is a single TCR beta chain. Its antigen is unknown. The germline V gene encodes CDR1 WSHSY and CDR2 SAAADI. CDR3 length: 13 amino acids. After removal of 7 bases from V and 3 bases from J, the junction contained 5 bases not matched to a gene. This record comes from a study of graft-versus-host responses after intestinal transplantation. The table came from immunoSEQ multiplex PCR; TCRdb's copy has only in-frame clones and leaves some out. The sample has about 59,000 clones, 90% to 95% seen once; the top ten hold approximately 0.4%. This receptor was identified in a human donor who was the organ donor for an intestinal transplant. The chain recombines TRBV10-2 with TRBJ2-7; 8 bases match TRBD2. The sequences come from unstimulated CD4+ T cells sorted from spleen or lymph node cells, collected before transplant. The CDR3 DNA follows: TGCGCCAGCACAATAAGCGGGGGCTACGAGCAGTACTTC. Its protein is CASTISGGYEQYF.